Listed below are T cell receptor beta chains from one sample, sequenced in a study of blood T cell repertoires in COVID-19. This table comes from immunoSEQ multiplex PCR, and its TCRdb copy is limited to in-frame clones, with some not included. The sample records a few hundred thousand clones, 70% to 90% being singletons. The sequencing sample was made of peripheral blood. The receptor source for this set is a woman aged 30 to 39 with active or convalescent COVID-19. CDR3s include the opening cysteine and the closing phenylalanine or tryptophan. The order of the fields is V gene, D gene, J gene, clone size, CDR3 DNA, CDR3 protein. The D gene is left open where the match is weak. A row's size may be missing; if present it is once, few, many or a size class.

v_gene: TRBV14; d_gene: -; j_gene: TRBJ1-1; abundance: -; CDR3nt: TGTGCCAGCAGCAGGGGGAACACTGAAGCTTTCTTT; CDR3aa: CASSRGNTEAFF
v_gene: TRBV27; d_gene: -; j_gene: TRBJ1-1; abundance: -; CDR3nt: TGTGCCAGCAGTTTTCGGCAGGGTACCGCTGAAGCTTTCTTT; CDR3aa: CASSFRQGTAEAFF
v_gene: TRBV6-2/TRBV6-3; d_gene: -; j_gene: TRBJ2-7; abundance: -; CDR3nt: TGTGCCAGCAGCGACGGGACTTACAGCTCCTACGAGCAGTACTTC; CDR3aa: CASSDGTYSSYEQYF
v_gene: TRBV7-2; d_gene: TRBD2; j_gene: TRBJ2-5; abundance: -; CDR3nt: TGTGCCAGCAGCTCCCGATCGGCGGGGGGGCGAGAGACCCAGTACTTC; CDR3aa: CASSSRSAGGRETQYF
v_gene: TRBV19; d_gene: TRBD1; j_gene: TRBJ2-7; abundance: -; CDR3nt: TGTGCCAGTAGTACCCGGACAGGACTGTACGAGCAGTACTTC; CDR3aa: CASSTRTGLYEQYF
v_gene: TRBV19; d_gene: TRBD1; j_gene: TRBJ1-2; abundance: -; CDR3nt: TGTGCCAGTAGTACCGGACAGGGGACCGGCTACACCTTC; CDR3aa: CASSTGQGTGYTF
v_gene: TRBV6-2/TRBV6-3; d_gene: TRBD2; j_gene: TRBJ2-3; abundance: -; CDR3nt: TGTGCCAGCAGTTCGAATAGCGGGGTCACAGATACGCAGTATTTT; CDR3aa: CASSSNSGVTDTQYF
v_gene: TRBV19; d_gene: -; j_gene: TRBJ1-3; abundance: once; CDR3nt: TGTGCCAGTAGTATGACGATGACAGAGAGCTCGGGCACCATATATTTT; CDR3aa: CASSMTMTESSGTIYF
v_gene: TRBV5-6; d_gene: -; j_gene: TRBJ2-2; abundance: -; CDR3nt: TGTGCCAGCAGCTTTGGAGCAGCGTACACCGGGGAGCTGTTTTTT; CDR3aa: CASSFGAAYTGELFF
v_gene: TRBV5-5; d_gene: -; j_gene: TRBJ1-1; abundance: few; CDR3nt: TGTGCCAGCAGCTCTACGGGAGAGAACACTGAAGCTTTCTTT; CDR3aa: CASSSTGENTEAFF
v_gene: TRBV14; d_gene: TRBD2; j_gene: TRBJ2-5; abundance: -; CDR3nt: TGTGCCAGCAGCCAAGATTGGAATAGCGGGGAAGAGACCCAGTACTTC; CDR3aa: CASSQDWNSGEETQYF
v_gene: TRBV2; d_gene: -; j_gene: TRBJ1-1; abundance: -; CDR3nt: TGTGCCAGCAGTGAAGACCTGGTCCCCGGGGGAACTGAAGCTTTCTTT; CDR3aa: CASSEDLVPGGTEAFF
v_gene: TRBV4-3; d_gene: TRBD2; j_gene: TRBJ2-1; abundance: -; CDR3nt: TGCGCCAGCAGCCAAGATACTAGCGGGGGGGGTAGCTACAATGAGCAGTTCTTC; CDR3aa: CASSQDTSGGGSYNEQFF
v_gene: TRBV29-1; d_gene: -; j_gene: TRBJ1-1; abundance: -; CDR3nt: TGCAGCGGCAGGGAGGCTGAAGCTTTCTTT; CDR3aa: CSGREAEAFF
v_gene: TRBV27; d_gene: TRBD1; j_gene: TRBJ1-5; abundance: once; CDR3nt: TGTGCCAGCAGTCCCGGGACAGGGGAGGGAGCCCAGCATTTT; CDR3aa: CASSPGTGEGAQHF
v_gene: TRBV21-1; d_gene: -; j_gene: TRBJ1-2; abundance: -; CDR3nt: TGTGCCAGCAGCTTAGACAGGGGCCATGGCTACACCTTC; CDR3aa: CASSLDRGHGYTF
v_gene: TRBV7-7; d_gene: -; j_gene: TRBJ2-7; abundance: -; CDR3nt: TGTGCTAGCAGCGAGTACCCCGGGAGTCTCTACGAGCAGTACTTC; CDR3aa: CASSEYPGSLYEQYF
v_gene: TRBV6-5; d_gene: -; j_gene: TRBJ1-1; abundance: -; CDR3nt: TGTGCCAGCAGTTACGATGGCCACCTGAACACTGAAGCTTTCTTT; CDR3aa: CASSYDGHLNTEAFF
v_gene: TRBV7-2; d_gene: -; j_gene: TRBJ1-1; abundance: -; CDR3nt: TGTGCCAGCAGCTTACAGGGTCCCGGAGGAGGGACTGAAGCTTTCTTT; CDR3aa: CASSLQGPGGGTEAFF
v_gene: TRBV30; d_gene: -; j_gene: TRBJ1-1; abundance: -; CDR3nt: TGTGCCTGGGGTACAGGGCTGGGGAACACTGAAGCTTTCTTT; CDR3aa: CAWGTGLGNTEAFF
v_gene: TRBV18; d_gene: TRBD1; j_gene: TRBJ1-2; abundance: -; CDR3nt: TGTGCCAGCTCACCGAAGACAGGGGTGGAGGGCTACACCTTC; CDR3aa: CASSPKTGVEGYTF
v_gene: TRBV28; d_gene: TRBD1; j_gene: TRBJ1-2; abundance: few; CDR3nt: TGTGCCAGCAGTTCGCTGACAGGGAACTATGGCTACACCTTC; CDR3aa: CASSSLTGNYGYTF
v_gene: TRBV5-8; d_gene: TRBD1; j_gene: TRBJ2-4; abundance: -; CDR3nt: TGTGCCAGCAGCGTGGCCGGGACAGCTAAAAACATTCAGTACTTC; CDR3aa: CASSVAGTAKNIQYF
v_gene: TRBV5-5; d_gene: TRBD1; j_gene: TRBJ2-2; abundance: -; CDR3nt: TGTGCCAGCAGCATGACCGACAGGGTTGGCACCGGGGAGCTGTTTTTT; CDR3aa: CASSMTDRVGTGELFF
v_gene: TRBV5-4; d_gene: TRBD2; j_gene: TRBJ2-3; abundance: once; CDR3nt: TGTGCCAGCAGCCTGGGACTAGCGGGGGCCCAAGCGCAGTATTTT; CDR3aa: CASSLGLAGAQAQYF
v_gene: TRBV19; d_gene: -; j_gene: TRBJ2-7; abundance: -; CDR3nt: TGTGCCACCCGAGAGAGGCCTCCCTACGAGCAGTACTTC; CDR3aa: CATRERPPYEQYF
v_gene: TRBV7-3; d_gene: -; j_gene: TRBJ2-1; abundance: -; CDR3nt: TGTGCCAGCAGTATTTCCCGCGGGTACAATGAGCAGTTCTTC; CDR3aa: CASSISRGYNEQFF
v_gene: TRBV7-2; d_gene: -; j_gene: TRBJ1-1; abundance: -; CDR3nt: TGTGCCAGCAGCCGCCTGGGGGGCACTGAAGCTTTCTTT; CDR3aa: CASSRLGGTEAFF
v_gene: TRBV7-8; d_gene: -; j_gene: TRBJ1-1; abundance: few; CDR3nt: TGTGCCAGCAGCGCCGGTGTAGGAGGTGGCACTGAAGCTTTCTTT; CDR3aa: CASSAGVGGGTEAFF